This TCR beta chain was sequenced during a study of technical replicates of blood from a few donors. Profiled with immunoSEQ multiplex PCR; TCRdb holds only in-frame clones, not every one. The repertoire has about 93,000 clones, approximately 95% of them found once; the top ten carry 0.2% to 0.3%. V shed 3 bases, J shed 4 bases, and the junction held 5 bases outside the gene matches. CDR1 and CDR2 from the germline V gene are MNHEY and SMNVEV (reference sequence). The CDR3 has 14 residues. The sample consisted of T cells isolated from PBMCs. This receptor was taken from a human donor in good health. This chain connects TRBV27 to TRBJ1-2; 7 nucleotides align to TRBD1. The CDR3 nucleotides read TGTGCCAGCAGTTTTCAGGGGGTGGGCTATGGCTACACCTTC. Translating gives CASSFQGVGYGYTF.